What follows are 10 T cell receptor beta chains derived from one specimen sequenced in a study of monozygotic twins with inflammatory bowel disease. TCRdb re-called the 5' RACE reads and shows each CDR3 protein once, DNA omitted. This repertoire comprises a few hundred thousand distinct CDR3 sequences; its ten largest clones make up approximately 1.6%. Sample: blood. The receptors originated from a human donor with ulcerative colitis or Crohn's disease, or a healthy co-twin of an affected twin (not recorded which).

This sequence joins TRBV19 and TRBJ1-3; the TCRdb D gene call, TRBD1, has no DNA to confirm it. The CDR3 consists of 16 residues. CDR1 is LNHDA, CDR2 SQIVND, per germline (reference sequence). The CDR3 region is CASSPGTVYFGNTIYF.

The chain joins TRBV6-5 to TRBJ1-5; TCRdb designates TRBD1, a call that cannot be tested without DNA. CDR1 and CDR2 from the germline V gene are MNHEY and SVGAGI. The CDR3 loop spans 13 amino acids. This chain's CDR3 is CASRRTGNQPQHF.

The rearrangement joins TRBV9 to TRBJ1-2; the D gene TCRdb calls, TRBD1, cannot be checked with no DNA. Germline V gene lookup returns CDR1 SGDLS and CDR2 YYNGEE. The CDR3 sequence is 16 residues long. The CDR3 reads CASSDSPGHEDYGYTF.

The CDR3 region is CATSGRDNTDTQYF. V gene TRBV24-1 combines with J gene TRBJ2-3. The CDR3 runs to 14 residues. The V gene's germline CDR1 is KGHDR and CDR2 SFDVKD.

V and J are TRBV20-1 and TRBJ2-1; absent DNA, TCRdb's TRBD1 call cannot be checked. The CDR3 has 23 amino acids. The germline CDR1 and CDR2 sequences are DFQATT and SNEGSKA (reference sequence). CDR3 loop: CSARGPGQGYRGLAGALYNEQFF.

The chain recombines TRBV20-1 with TRBJ1-1. The CDR3 length is 13 residues. Per the germline V gene, CDR1 is DFQATT and CDR2 is SNEGSKA (reference sequence). CDR3: CSARDLTYTEAFF.

CDR3 sequence: CASTSSKGNTEAFF. This chain links TRBV2 with TRBJ1-1. This CDR3 is built from 14 residues. CDR1 is SNHLY, CDR2 FYNNEI, per germline.

This chain connects TRBV12-3 or TRBV12-4 to TRBJ1-5; TCRdb's assignment of TRBD1 cannot be checked, as there is no DNA. The CDR3 loop spans 18 amino acids. The CDR3 loop is CASSSRMDRGLDGQPQHF.

The V call is TRBV5-4, the J call TRBJ2-3; TCRdb gives TRBD1 as the D gene, but with no DNA this cannot be confirmed. CDR3 length: 16 amino acids. Germline loops: CDR1 SGHNT, CDR2 YYREEE (reference sequence). The CDR3 is CASSLTSGSLFDTQYF.

The rearrangement joins TRBV7-2 to TRBJ2-1. The germline V gene has CDR1 SGHTA and CDR2 FQGNSA. The CDR3 covers 15 residues. The CDR3 loop is CASRAVGSSYNEQFF.